The 15 T cell receptor beta chains reported below all come from one sample, sequenced in a study of shared clonotypes between healthy human individuals. Some clones are missing from TCRdb's copy, which holds only in-frame ones; the method was immunoSEQ multiplex PCR. This repertoire shows approximately 940,000 clones, about three quarters found once; its top ten account for over 1.3%. Source material: memory CD4+ T cells sorted from blood. Subset specified: CD45RA-negative fraction. These TCRs come from a man younger than 35 in good health.

The J gene is TRBJ2-2, the V gene TRBV10-1; D is undetermined. Looked up from germline, CDR1 is WNHNN and CDR2 is SYGVQD (reference sequence). The CDR3 is 13 amino acids. Trimming took 6 bases from V and 4 from J, leaving 9 bases between them. The CDR3 region is CASSLSGTGELFF. DNA of the CDR3: TGCGCCAGCAGCCTCTCGGGCACCGGGGAGCTGTTTTTT.

This chain connects TRBV30 to TRBJ2-5, with TRBD2 matching 13 bases. Germline CDR1 and CDR2: GTSNPN and SVGIG (reference sequence). The V gene end was trimmed by 5 bases and the J gene end by 1 base; junction bases not matched to a gene: 13. The CDR3 has 18 residues. CDR3 DNA: TGTGCCTGGGATACCGGGACTAGCGGGGTCTTTTTCCAAGAGACCCAGTACTTC. This translates into CAWDTGTSGVFFQETQYF.

The V call is TRBV19, the J call TRBJ1-3, with a weak D call TRBD1 (6 bases). CDR1 is LNHDA, CDR2 SQIVND, per germline (reference sequence). This CDR3 has 14 amino acids. V was cut by 8 bases and J by 1 base, with 12 bases left in between. The CDR3 loop reads CASWAQGSGNTIYF. The DNA for the CDR3 is TGTGCCAGTTGGGCACAGGGTTCTGGAAACACCATATATTTT.

This chain uses TRBV4-1 with TRBJ1-2, with D unclear. Germline V gives CDR1 MGHRA, CDR2 YSYEKL. Trimming left V 4 bases short and J 0 bases short, with 12 bases between. The CDR3 contains 15 residues. The CDR3 spells CASSLDGFTNYGYTF. CDR3 DNA sequence: TGCGCCAGCAGCCTGGACGGTTTTACTAACTATGGCTACACCTTC.

J is TRBJ2-7 and V is TRBV7-2, with 10 bases matching TRBD2. This CDR3 has 13 residues. Germline values: CDR1 SGHTA, CDR2 FQGNSA. The V segment lost 5 bases and the J segment 6 bases; nucleotides outside the gene matches: 4. CDR3 DNA: TGTGCCAGCAGCACGCGACTAGCGGGCGAGCAGTACTTC. This codes for CASSTRLAGEQYF.

In its sample, this clone was seen many times. The chain couples TRBV5-1 to TRBJ1-6; 8 bases line up with TRBD1. The V gene end was trimmed by 3 bases and the J gene end by 4 bases; junction bases not matched to a gene: 6. The germline V gene has CDR1 SGHRS and CDR2 YFSETQ. CDR3 size: 16 residues. The CDR3 coding sequence is TGCGCCAGCAGCTCGGACGGACAGGGATATAATTCACCCCTCCACTTT. Protein sequence: CASSSDGQGYNSPLHF.

In the case of this clone: The sample carries other DNA sequences with the same CDR3. The CDR3 DNA reads TGTGCCAGCTCACCCACCGGCGAGTCACCCCTCCACTTT. As protein: CASSPTGESPLHF. The rearrangement links TRBV18 to TRBJ1-6; D unresolved. The V and J ends lost 3 bases and 10 bases respectively, with 10 bases between them. CDR3 size: 13 residues. The germline CDR1 and CDR2 sequences are KGHSH and LQKENI.

V usage is TRBV19 and J usage is TRBJ2-5; 12 bases agree with TRBD2. Germline assignment: CDR1 LNHDA and CDR2 SQIVND (reference sequence). J lost 1 base, V lost 3 bases, and 3 bases had no gene match. The CDR3 covers 16 residues. CDR3 bases: TGTGCCAGTAGTATGACGGGACTAGCGGGCCAAGAGACCCAGTACTTC. Amino acid sequence: CASSMTGLAGQETQYF.

This clone has a handful of counts. The rearrangement joins TRBV28 to TRBJ1-1; D possibly corresponds to TRBD1 (5 bases). Trimming took 6 bases from V and 11 from J, leaving 13 bases between them. Germline values: CDR1 MDHEN, CDR2 SYDVKM. The CDR3 sequence is 11 residues long. CDR3 nucleotide sequence: TGTGCCAGCAGCGCCAAGGGGAGGGCTTTCTTT. Translation: CASSAKGRAFF.

This chain joins TRBV2 and TRBJ2-7, with 9 nucleotides matching TRBD1. This CDR3 is built from 14 residues. The J segment lost 3 bases and the V segment lost 6 bases, leaving 6 bases of the junction unmatched. Germline lookup yields CDR1 SNHLY and CDR2 FYNNEI. The CDR3 region has the DNA TGTGCCAGCAGGAGACAGGGGGTCGACTACGAGCAGTACTTC. This codes for CASRRQGVDYEQYF.

The chain is built from TRBV2 and TRBJ1-2; the D gene is possibly TRBD1 (6 bases). Germline values: CDR1 SNHLY, CDR2 FYNNEI. Trimming removed 3 bases at V and 4 bases at J, with 9 bases between. This CDR3 contains 13 residues. In nucleotides, the CDR3 is TGTGCCAGCAGTGATACAGGGATCTATGGCTACACCTTC. This encodes CASSDTGIYGYTF. The full variable domain, completed using reference TRBV2 and TRBJ1-2, is EPEVTQTPSHQVTQMGQEVILRCVPISNHLYFYWYRQILGQKVEFLVSFYNNEISEKSEIFDDQFSVERPDGSNFTLKIRSTKLEDSAMYFCASSDTGIYGYTFGSGTRLTVV.

The gene calls are TRBV5-1 and TRBJ1-4; 7 bases align to TRBD1. V lost 3 bases, J lost 3 bases, and 5 bases stayed unmatched. Per the germline V gene, CDR1 is SGHRS and CDR2 is YFSETQ. This CDR3 is 15 amino acids long. The CDR3 protein is CASSSGGGSNEKLFF. The CDR3 bases are TGCGCCAGCAGCTCGGGAGGGGGCTCTAATGAAAAACTGTTTTTT.

This chain joins TRBV27 and TRBJ1-5, with 10 bases aligning to TRBD1. CDR3 length equals 16 residues. Germline V gene lookup returns CDR1 MNHEY and CDR2 SMNVEV (reference sequence). V shed 5 bases, J shed 6 bases, and the junction held 10 bases outside the gene matches. In DNA, the CDR3 is TGTGCCAGCAGTCTTCGAGGACAGGGGGAGGCTCAGCCCCAGCATTTT. Protein sequence: CASSLRGQGEAQPQHF.

This clone was counted many times. The chain employs TRBV10-1 and TRBJ2-1; D not certain. The length of the CDR3 is 14 residues. Germline V gene lookup returns CDR1 WNHNN and CDR2 SYGVQD (reference sequence). V was cut by 0 bases and J by 3 bases, with 6 bases left in between. In nucleotides, the CDR3 is TGCGCCAGCAGTGAGTCGACGGACTACAATGAGCAGTTCTTC. Translated, it gives CASSESTDYNEQFF.

V and J are TRBV28 and TRBJ2-5; D gene unclear. Deletions cut 6 bases from V and 3 bases from J, with 5 bases between. Germline CDR1 reads MDHEN; CDR2 reads SYDVKM. The CDR3 contains 11 residues. Here the CDR3 DNA reads TGTGCCAGCAGCAGAGAAGAGACCCAGTACTTC. Amino acids: CASSREETQYF.